Below, 10 T cell receptor beta chains from the same sample are listed, as sequenced in a study of shared clonotypes between healthy human individuals. Measured with immunoSEQ multiplex PCR; TCRdb has only the in-frame clones, and not every one. The profile shows about 1.5 million clones, nearly 99% of them singletons. The sequencing input was naive CD4+ T cells sorted from blood. Indicated subset: CD45RA+ positively selected. The receptor set was obtained from a man aged 25 to 40 in good health.

This chain connects TRBV19 to TRBJ1-4; the D is unclear. Trimming took off 3 bases at V and 7 bases at J, with 12 bases between the two ends. CDR3 length equals 14 residues. Germline V gene lookup returns CDR1 LNHDA and CDR2 SQIVND (reference sequence). CDR3 sequence reads: CASSISSRGEKLFF. For the CDR3, the DNA is TGTGCCAGTAGTATCTCTTCTCGTGGTGAAAAACTGTTTTTT. Looking up the rest from reference TRBV19 and TRBJ1-4 gives the full variable domain: DGGITQSPKYLFRKEGQNVTLSCEQNLNHDAMYWYRQDPGQGLRLIYYSQIVNDFQKGDIAEGYSVSREKKESFPLTVTSAQKNPTAFYLCASSISSRGEKLFFGSGTQLSVL.

This clone came up once. The chain links TRBV30 to TRBJ1-1; D unclear. The CDR3 totals 13 residues. V was pared by 0 bases and J by 3 bases, with 8 bases between. Germline values: CDR1 GTSNPN, CDR2 SVGIG (reference sequence). The CDR3 nucleotides are TGTGCCTGGAGTGTACGGGTGCACACTGAAGCTTTCTTT. This codes for CAWSVRVHTEAFF.

The rearrangement joins TRBV11-2 to TRBJ2-7, with unresolved D. From germline, CDR1 is SGHAT and CDR2 FQNNGV. Trimming took 2 bases from V and 2 from J, leaving 13 bases between them. This CDR3 contains 15 residues. CDR3 sequence: CASSLRAVETYEQYF. In DNA, the CDR3 is TGTGCCAGCAGCTTAAGAGCCGTGGAGACCTACGAGCAGTACTTC.

V usage is TRBV7-9 and J usage is TRBJ2-3, with 7 bases aligning to TRBD2. Germline trimming cut 5 bases from V and 0 bases from J; bases unmatched to any gene: 5. CDR3 size: 15 residues. CDR1 and CDR2 (germline): SEHNR, FQNEAQ (reference sequence). This CDR3 is CASSPTSSSTDTQYF. CDR3 in DNA: TGTGCCAGCAGCCCGACTAGCAGTAGCACAGATACGCAGTATTTT.

For this clone: The sample holds other DNA sequences that translate to the same CDR3. The chain uses TRBV5-1 and TRBJ2-3; the D gene is possibly TRBD2 (5 bases). The V end was cut by 1 base, the J end by 0 bases, with 6 bases between. The CDR3 has 14 amino acids. The germline V gene encodes CDR1 SGHRS and CDR2 YFSETQ. The CDR3 reads CASSLSGSTDTQYF. CDR3 in DNA: TGCGCCAGCAGCTTGAGCGGAAGCACAGATACGCAGTATTTT.

Written as DNA, the CDR3 is TGTGCCAGCAGCCGGGGAGGTCGCGAGAGCTCCTACGAGCAGTACTTC. Its translation: CASSRGGRESSYEQYF. The V gene is TRBV5-4, the J gene TRBJ2-7, with D perhaps TRBD2 (6 bases). V was clipped by 4 bases and J by 0 bases, with 17 bases between them. Germline CDR1 SGHNT, CDR2 YYREEE (reference sequence). The CDR3 spans 16 residues.

V gene TRBV19 combines with J gene TRBJ2-2; D may be TRBD1 (6 bases). Between the trimmed V and J ends, which lost 7 bases and 4 bases, there was a span of 13 bases. The CDR3 length is 14 residues. Germline lookup yields CDR1 LNHDA and CDR2 SQIVND (reference sequence). The CDR3, as DNA: TGTGCCAGTACCAGGGGCATGGGCACCGGGGAGCTGTTTTTT. Its translation: CASTRGMGTGELFF.

The J gene is TRBJ2-7, the V gene TRBV18, with 7 bases fitting TRBD2. With 6 bases clipped from V and 0 bases from J, the junction kept 8 bases outside the gene matches. Looked up from germline, CDR1 is KGHSH and CDR2 is LQKENI. The CDR3 spans 15 residues. The CDR3 region is CASSDLAVSSYEQYF. CDR3 bases: TGTGCCAGCTCGGACCTAGCGGTGAGCTCCTACGAGCAGTACTTC.

The chain is built from TRBV18 and TRBJ1-5; possibly TRBD1 for D (5 bases). The CDR3 is 14 amino acids. Germline V CDR1 and CDR2: KGHSH, LQKENI. Trimming pared 3 bases from V and 4 bases from J, leaving 10 bases between. The DNA of the CDR3 is TGTGCCAGCTCACCGACAGTGGGGAATCAGCCCCAGCATTTT. Its protein is CASSPTVGNQPQHF.

The chain has TRBV5-6 and TRBJ2-1, with 12 bases aligning to TRBD2. The CDR3 spans 16 residues. The germline gives CDR1 SGHDT, CDR2 YYEEEE. The J segment lost 5 bases and the V segment lost 5 bases, leaving 8 bases of the junction unmatched. The CDR3 loop is CASRPVLAGGNNEQFF. The CDR3 DNA reads TGTGCCAGCAGGCCCGTTCTAGCGGGAGGGAACAATGAGCAGTTCTTC.